These T cell receptor beta chains were read from a single sample in a study of cytomegalovirus exposure and HLA in healthy donors. Some clones are missing from TCRdb's copy, which holds only in-frame ones; the method was immunoSEQ multiplex PCR. This table holds about 150,000 clones, 73% found once. The sample was PBMCs. These receptors all come from a woman between 18 and 29 years old in good health and CMV-seronegative. The CDR3 runs from the conserved cysteine through the conserved F or W. A D gene is named only where the DNA matches it firmly. A clone size is listed for some rows: how often the clone was seen (once, few, many), or a class if it is expanded.

>14|TRBJ2-1|NA|TRBD1|TRBV9
CASTRQGGYNEQFF
TGTGCCAGCACCCGACAGGGGGGATACAATGAGCAGTTCTTC
>15|TRBJ1-1|few|TRBD1|TRBV5-4
CASSQEQGLNTEAFF
TGTGCCAGCAGCCAGGAACAGGGGTTGAACACTGAAGCTTTCTTT
>16|TRBJ1-1|NA|TRBD1|TRBV6-6
CASSPWTGGRDTEAFF
TGTGCCAGCAGCCCTTGGACAGGGGGCAGGGACACTGAAGCTTTCTTT
>18|TRBJ1-4|NA|NA|TRBV28
CASSSYLRGGSTNEKLFF
TGTGCCAGCAGTTCCTACTTGAGGGGGGGATCAACTAATGAAAAACTGTTTTTT
>15|TRBJ2-1|NA|TRBD2|TRBV27
CASSHPGLADNEQFF
TGTGCCAGCAGTCACCCGGGACTAGCGGACAATGAGCAGTTCTTC
>15|TRBJ1-4|NA|NA|TRBV5-5
CASSLVGRGNEKLFF
TGTGCCAGCAGCTTGGTGGGCAGGGGTAATGAAAAACTGTTTTTT
>15|TRBJ1-1|NA|TRBD1|TRBV7-3
CASSLGTGLPTEAFF
TGTGCCAGCAGCTTAGGGACAGGGTTGCCCACTGAAGCTTTCTTT
>15|TRBJ1-2|few|TRBD1|TRBV5-6
CASSLSHRGNYGYTF
TGTGCCAGCAGCCTTTCCCACAGGGGAAACTATGGCTACACCTTC
>14|TRBJ1-2|few|NA|TRBV5-4
CASSTLMAGYGYTF
TGTGCCAGCAGTACCTTAATGGCAGGGTATGGCTACACCTTC
>15|TRBJ2-1|NA|NA|TRBV5-1
CASSLTADYYNEQFF
TGCGCCAGCAGCTTAACAGCGGATTACTACAATGAGCAGTTCTTC
>15|TRBJ1-2|NA|NA|TRBV5-5
CASSYAEGLNYGYTF
TGTGCCAGCAGCTACGCTGAGGGACTCAACTATGGCTACACCTTC
>18|TRBJ2-1|NA|TRBD2|TRBV10-3
CAISVTGLAGEGDNEQFF
TGTGCCATCAGTGTTACGGGACTAGCGGGAGAGGGGGACAATGAGCAGTTCTTC
>15|TRBJ1-5|few|NA|TRBV7-2
CASSRGAGWNQPQHF
TGTGCCAGCAGCCGGGGGGCAGGGTGGAATCAGCCCCAGCATTTT
>15|TRBJ1-2|NA|NA|TRBV6-5
CASSYLGGLLSGYTF
TGTGCCAGCAGTTATCTTGGGGGCCTATTATCTGGCTACACCTTC
>13|TRBJ2-1|NA|NA|TRBV29-1
CSARTGTNNEQFF
TGCAGCGCTCGGACAGGGACTAACAATGAGCAGTTCTTC
>13|TRBJ2-7|NA|NA|TRBV18
CASSTGNPYEQYF
TGTGCCAGCTCTACAGGGAATCCCTACGAGCAGTACTTC
>14|TRBJ1-3|once|NA|TRBV19
CASMEGGTGNTIYF
TGTGCCAGTATGGAAGGGGGTACTGGAAACACCATATATTTT
>13|TRBJ2-5|NA|NA|TRBV5-1
CASSGGSQETQYF
TGCGCCAGCAGCGGAGGGTCACAAGAGACCCAGTACTTC
>15|TRBJ2-1|NA|NA|TRBV7-6
CASSQMAGDYNEQFF
TGTGCCAGCAGTCAGATGGCCGGGGACTACAATGAGCAGTTCTTC
>14|TRBJ2-7|NA|TRBD2|TRBV11-3
CASSLEPAGGPQYF
TGTGCCAGCAGCTTGGAGCCAGCGGGGGGGCCCCAGTACTTC
>14|TRBJ1-2|NA|NA|TRBV7-8
CASSFGQANYGYTF
TGTGCCAGCAGCTTTGGGCAAGCTAACTATGGCTACACCTTC
>12|TRBJ2-1|once|TRBD2|TRBV29-1
CSAWSGGNEQFF
TGCAGCGCCTGGAGCGGGGGCAATGAGCAGTTCTTC
>13|TRBJ1-2|few|TRBD1|TRBV19
CASNDDRAYGYTF
TGTGCCAGTAACGACGACAGGGCCTATGGCTACACCTTC
>16|TRBJ2-1|NA|NA|TRBV11-3
CASSSGGWVGYNEQFF
TGTGCCAGCAGCTCTGGAGGGTGGGTAGGCTACAATGAGCAGTTCTTC
>14|TRBJ2-2|NA|NA|TRBV6-5
CASRIRVLSGELFF
TGTGCCAGCAGGATACGGGTTTTATCCGGGGAGCTGTTTTTT